This TCR beta chain derives from a study of T-cell memory formation after mild COVID-19. Study summary: TCR clusters were mostly donor specific.

Germline CDR1 SGHRS, CDR2 YFSETQ. CDR3 length: 15 amino acids. Trimming removed 0 bases from V and 6 bases from J; junction bases left unmatched: 5. Worth noting for this clonotype: Its target is not known.

TCRdb fed the 5' RACE reads into MiXCR, producing one record per CDR3 protein. Counted here are 450,000 to 650,000 distinct CDR3 sequences, about 22% occurring once; the ten biggest clones make up around 8.4%. Notes on the study in general: Among CD4+ contracting clones, most were CM and EM, and CD8+ ones EMRA. Within pre-infection memory, some responding clones were found, suggesting cross-reactive memory joined.

V usage is TRBV5-1 and J usage is TRBJ2-1, with 8 bases matching TRBD2. The origin of this receptor is an adult woman who had mild COVID-19 (a few samples of this study predate the infection). Cell type and time point are not known. The specimen sequenced was PBMCs or a T cell subset sorted from them (not recorded which). The CDR3 is CASSLAGGGPNEQFF. The CDR3 nucleotides read TGCGCCAGCAGCTTGGCCGGGGGGGGCCCCAATGAGCAGTTCTTC.